The 28 T cell receptor beta chains below all came from one sample that was sequenced in a study of CXCR4 blockade with PD-1 therapy in pancreatic cancer. Clones were sequenced by immunoSEQ multiplex PCR, and TCRdb holds only the in-frame ones, with some missing. The sample lists about 5,200 clones, about 50% occurring once. The sequencing sample was made of tumor tissue. The receptors derive from a human donor with pancreatic ductal adenocarcinoma.

The chain joins TRBV6-1 to TRBJ2-5; the D gene could be TRBD1 or TRBD2 (5 bases each). V lost 2 bases to trimming and J lost 8 bases, with 15 bases between them. This CDR3 comprises 14 residues. Looked up from germline, CDR1 is MNHNS and CDR2 is SASEGT. CDR3 in DNA: TGTGCCAGCAGTGAACGAGGGGCCAAAGCCACCCAGTACTTC. Translation gives CASSERGAKATQYF.

This clone was picked up a small number of times. The CDR3 DNA reads TGTGCCAGTAGTATAGTGAGGGATCAGGGGAATGAAAAACTGTTTTTT. This codes for CASSIVRDQGNEKLFF. The rearrangement links TRBV19 to TRBJ1-4; TRBD1 is a possible D gene (6 bases). This CDR3 has 16 amino acids. CDR1 and CDR2 from the germline V gene are LNHDA and SQIVND (reference sequence). V lost 1 base, J lost 5 bases, and 14 bases lay in between.

The genes are TRBV18 and TRBJ2-1; the D gene is possibly TRBD2 (5 bases). This CDR3 comprises 14 residues. Germline V gene sequence: CDR1 KGHSH, CDR2 LQKENI. V was pared by 3 bases and J by 5 bases, with 11 bases between. CDR3 coding DNA: TGTGCCAGCTCACCCCAACTAGGAGACAATGAGCAGTTCTTC. Translated, it gives CASSPQLGDNEQFF.

V gene TRBV30 combines with J gene TRBJ1-2; D not resolved. This CDR3 spans 13 amino acids. Between the trimmed V and J ends, which lost 3 bases and 4 bases, there was a span of 12 bases. Germline V gene data show CDR1 as GTSNPN and CDR2 as SVGIG (reference sequence). The CDR3 DNA follows: TGTGCCTGGAGGGCCCAGGAACTCTATGGCTACACCTTC. Protein sequence: CAWRAQELYGYTF.

On this clone: An end of the junction differs from the germline gene, which may be a read error. The chain links TRBV15 to TRBJ2-5, with D perhaps TRBD1 (6 bases). The CDR3 has 15 residues. From germline, CDR1 is LNHNV and CDR2 YYDKDF (reference sequence). The chain's CDR3 is CATSREGANHETQYF. DNA for the CDR3: TGTGCCACCAGCAGAGAGGGGGCCAACCACGAGACCCAGTACTTC.

In its sample, this clone was seen a few times. The V gene is TRBV6-8, the J gene TRBJ1-6; TRBD1 might be the D (5 bases). CDR3 length: 16 amino acids. Trimming stripped 7 bases from V and 4 bases from J, with 17 bases between. Germline V gene sequence: CDR1 MNHGY, CDR2 SAAAGT. CDR3 protein: CASTRGGAAYNSPLHF. CDR3 coding DNA: TGTGCCAGCACTCGGGGGGGTGCAGCTTATAATTCACCCCTCCACTTT.

The V gene is TRBV14, the J gene TRBJ1-1; 8 nucleotides match TRBD1. Trimming cost V 2 bases and J 7 bases; bases outside gene matches: 3. Germline V gene sequence: CDR1 SGHDN, CDR2 FVKESK. This CDR3 is built from 13 residues. CDR3 region: CASSQQQGVEAFF. In DNA form, the CDR3 reads TGTGCCAGCAGCCAACAACAGGGGGTTGAAGCTTTCTTT. Filled out from reference TRBV14 and TRBJ1-1, the complete variable domain reads EAGVTQFPSHSVIEKGQTVTLRCDPISGHDNLYWYRRVMGKEIKFLLHFVKESKQDESGMPNNRFLAERTGGTYSTLKVQPAELEDSGVYFCASSQQQGVEAFFGQGTRLTVV.

The chain recombines TRBV25-1 with TRBJ2-1, with D possibly called TRBD1 or TRBD2 (5 bases each). This CDR3 has 16 residues. Germline-derived CDR1 and CDR2 are MGHDK and SYGVNS. With 1 base removed from V and 6 bases from J, the gap between germline ends came to 16 bases. The CDR3 coding sequence is TGTGCCAGCAGTGAATGGGTTGGGACCAAGGGCAATGAGCAGTTCTTC. It is translated as CASSEWVGTKGNEQFF.

As regards this clone: One end of the junction fails to match germline, which may point to a read error. The V gene is TRBV28, the J gene TRBJ1-6, with TRBD1 identical over 9 bases. The CDR3 has 15 amino acids. Germline V gene lookup returns CDR1 MDHEN and CDR2 SYDVKM. The CDR3 DNA is TGTCCCAGGACAGGGGTCCTCCCGTTTTGTTCACCCCTCCACTTT. It encodes CPRTGVLPFCSPLHF.

The chain is built from TRBV30 and TRBJ1-4; D not resolved. The CDR3 runs to 12 residues. With 8 bases removed from V and 12 bases from J, the gap between germline ends came to 19 bases. Germline V CDR1 and CDR2: GTSNPN, SVGIG (reference sequence). CDR3 bases: TGTGCCAGCCGAGGGCCCAGTATCGAACTGTTTTTT. This translates into CASRGPSIELFF. The full variable domain, rest sourced from reference TRBV30 and TRBJ1-4, is SQTIHQWPATLVQPVGSPLSLECTVEGTSNPNLYWYRQAAGRGLQLLFYSVGIGQISSEVPQNLSASRPQDRQFILSSKKLLLSDSGFYLCASRGPSIELFFGSGTQLSVL.

The chain joins TRBV9 to TRBJ1-1; tentatively, D is TRBD1 (5 bases). CDR1 SGDLS and CDR2 YYNGEE come from the germline V gene. This CDR3 contains 12 residues. V was trimmed by 2 bases and J by 10 bases, leaving 12 bases between them. This CDR3 is CASSVPGGGAFF. CDR3 coding DNA: TGTGCCAGCAGCGTCCCTGGCGGGGGAGCTTTCTTT.

This clone came up a few times. The chain has TRBV19 and TRBJ2-2; D remains unclear. CDR1 LNHDA and CDR2 SQIVND come from the germline V gene (reference sequence). The CDR3 covers 12 residues. Trimming removed 7 bases from V and 2 bases from J, with 5 bases in between. CDR3 sequence (DNA): TGTGCCAGTAACCTAAACACCGGGGAGCTGTTTTTT. This sequence encodes CASNLNTGELFF. The complete variable domain, with remaining parts taken from reference TRBV19 and TRBJ2-2, reads DGGITQSPKYLFRKEGQNVTLSCEQNLNHDAMYWYRQDPGQGLRLIYYSQIVNDFQKGDIAEGYSVSREKKESFPLTVTSAQKNPTAFYLCASNLNTGELFFGEGSRLTVL.

The V and J genes are TRBV19 and TRBJ2-1; 10 bases fit TRBD2. CDR3 size: 13 residues. V lost 6 bases to trimming and J lost 9 bases; unmatched junction nucleotides: 5. The germline CDR1 and CDR2 sequences are LNHDA and SQIVND (reference sequence). In DNA form, the CDR3 reads TGTGCCAGTAGCCTAGCGGGAGTGCGTGAGCAGTTCTTC. Its translation is CASSLAGVREQFF.

V usage is TRBV14 and J usage is TRBJ2-1; no definite D call. The CDR3 consists of 16 residues. Deletions cut 1 base from V and 5 bases from J, with 15 bases between. Germline V CDR1 and CDR2: SGHDN, FVKESK. The CDR3 DNA sequence: TGTGCCAGCAGCCAAGCACATGCCGCCTGGGACAATGAGCAGTTCTTC. Its protein is CASSQAHAAWDNEQFF.

This clone was recorded once. The chain links TRBV19 to TRBJ2-3; possible D gene TRBD2, 5 bases. Germline CDR1 and CDR2: LNHDA and SQIVND (reference sequence). Deletions cut 3 bases from V and 6 bases from J, with 10 bases between. The CDR3 is made up of 13 amino acids. CDR3 sequence: CASSMGVSDTQYF. The CDR3 DNA follows: TGTGCCAGTAGTATGGGAGTCTCGGATACGCAGTATTTT. Full variable domain (rest looked up from reference TRBV19 and TRBJ2-3): DGGITQSPKYLFRKEGQNVTLSCEQNLNHDAMYWYRQDPGQGLRLIYYSQIVNDFQKGDIAEGYSVSREKKESFPLTVTSAQKNPTAFYLCASSMGVSDTQYFGPGTRLTVL.

This clone is categorized as medium-sized. The chain recombines TRBV11-3 with TRBJ1-1, with no clear D. CDR3 length: 14 amino acids. V was pared by 5 bases and J by 2 bases, with 12 bases between. Germline V gene sequence: CDR1 SGHNT, CDR2 YENEEA. CDR3 nucleotide sequence: TGTGCCAGCAGCCGGAGGAGGTTTAACACTGAAGCTTTCTTT. This translates into CASSRRRFNTEAFF. The full variable domain, with the rest looked up from reference TRBV11-3 and TRBJ1-1, is EAGVVQSPRYKIIEKKQPVAFWCNPISGHNTLYWYLQNLGQGPELLIRYENEEAVDDSQLPKDRFSAERLKGVDSTLKIQPAELGDSAVYLCASSRRRFNTEAFFGQGTRLTVV.

The chain employs TRBV19 and TRBJ1-4, with D possibly matching TRBD1 (5 bases). V was pared by 4 bases and J by 5 bases, with 11 bases between. The CDR3 sequence is 14 residues long. The germline V gene encodes CDR1 LNHDA and CDR2 SQIVND (reference sequence). CDR3 region: CASSRDGTNEKLFF. The CDR3, as DNA: TGTGCCAGTAGTAGGGACGGCACCAATGAAAAACTGTTTTTT. The variable domain in full, with the rest retrieved from reference TRBV19 and TRBJ1-4, is DGGITQSPKYLFRKEGQNVTLSCEQNLNHDAMYWYRQDPGQGLRLIYYSQIVNDFQKGDIAEGYSVSREKKESFPLTVTSAQKNPTAFYLCASSRDGTNEKLFFGSGTQLSVL.

The chain recombines TRBV12-5 with TRBJ2-7, with D unclear. Trimming pared 1 base from V and 6 bases from J, leaving 10 bases between. Germline V lookup: CDR1 LGHNT, CDR2 FRNRAP. The CDR3 spans 13 residues. The CDR3 DNA follows: TGTGCTAGTGGTTTGGCCTCTGCAGTCGAGCAGTACTTC. It codes for CASGLASAVEQYF.

The chain is built from TRBV2 and TRBJ2-3, with a tentative D call TRBD1 (6 bases). The CDR3 totals 15 residues. From germline, CDR1 is SNHLY and CDR2 FYNNEI. Deletions cut 4 bases from V and 11 bases from J, with 22 bases between. The CDR3 protein is CASSGIERRGSLQYF. CDR3 bases: TGTGCCAGCAGTGGAATTGAGCGCAGGGGCAGTTTGCAGTATTTT.

This clone was seen once. The genes are TRBV4-1 and TRBJ2-3; TRBD1 aligns across 10 bases. The CDR3 length is 15 residues. Trimming removed 1 base from V and 5 bases from J; junction bases left unmatched: 3. Germline V gene lookup returns CDR1 MGHRA and CDR2 YSYEKL. CDR3 in amino acids: CASSQGQGAKDTQYF. CDR3 bases: TGCGCCAGCAGCCAAGGACAGGGGGCTAAAGATACGCAGTATTTT.

V and J are TRBV15 and TRBJ2-7; 11 bases match TRBD1. This CDR3 is 16 amino acids long. Germline V gene lookup returns CDR1 LNHNV and CDR2 YYDKDF (reference sequence). The trim removed 1 base at V and 4 bases at J, leaving 6 bases unmatched. CDR3 coding DNA: TGTGCCACCAGCAGAGCCCGGGACAGGGGGTTTTACGAGCAGTACTTC. The encoded protein is CATSRARDRGFYEQYF. Drawing the rest from reference TRBV15 and TRBJ2-7, the complete variable domain is DAMVIQNPRYQVTQFGKPVTLSCSQTLNHNVMYWYQQKSSQAPKLLFHYYDKDFNNEADTPDNFQSRRPNTSFCFLDIRSPGLGDTAMYLCATSRARDRGFYEQYFGPGTRLTVT.

Points on this clone: An end of the junction differs from the germline gene, which may be a read error. The chain has TRBV28 and TRBJ1-4; the D gene is possibly TRBD1 (6 bases). Per the germline V gene, CDR1 is MDHEN and CDR2 is SYDVKM. CDR3 size: 15 residues. The CDR3 DNA is TGTGCCAGCAGTTTGGTGGGCAGGGGTTTCGAAAAATTGTTTTTT. Protein sequence: CASSLVGRGFEKLFF.

V is TRBV15 and J is TRBJ1-4; 8 bases are shared with TRBD1. Losses at the gene ends were 6 bases for V and 6 bases for J; bases not matched to a gene: 15. Germline V gives CDR1 LNHNV, CDR2 YYDKDF (reference sequence). The CDR3 sequence is 17 residues long. CDR3 amino acids: CATSKDRAVGSDEKLFF. The CDR3 bases are TGTGCCACCAGTAAGGACAGGGCGGTTGGAAGCGATGAAAAACTGTTTTTT.

The chain joins TRBV18 to TRBJ1-1, with D perhaps matching TRBD1 (5 bases). Germline V gene lookup returns CDR1 KGHSH and CDR2 LQKENI. The CDR3 sequence is 15 residues long. The ends were cut back, 1 base at V and 0 bases at J, with 9 bases in the middle. CDR3 nucleotide sequence: TGTGCCAGCTCACCACAAGAGGGGCTGAACACTGAAGCTTTCTTT. Encoded protein: CASSPQEGLNTEAFF.

The chain has TRBV28 and TRBJ2-2; TRBD1 matches at 7 bases. J lost 5 bases, V lost 4 bases, and 7 bases had no gene match. The CDR3 extends over 15 amino acids. Germline CDR1 is MDHEN and CDR2 is SYDVKM. In DNA, the CDR3 is TGTGCCAGCAGTTCCATGACAGGGAAGACCGGGGAGCTGTTTTTT. Its translation is CASSSMTGKTGELFF.

The chain has TRBV29-1 and TRBJ1-1, with TRBD1 matching 7 bases. V gave up 6 bases and J gave up 4 bases; unmatched junction bases: 5. This CDR3 is 12 amino acids long. Germline CDR1 is SQVTM and CDR2 is ANQGSEA. The CDR3 protein is CSVEGAGTEAFF. In DNA form, the CDR3 reads TGCAGCGTAGAGGGGGCCGGCACTGAAGCTTTCTTT.

This clone was counted between two and nine times. The chain joins TRBV11-3 to TRBJ1-3, with TRBD1 identical over 7 bases. The CDR3 length is 14 residues. CDR1 is SGHNT, CDR2 YENEEA, per germline. J gave up 2 bases and V 5 bases, and 3 bases lay outside the gene matches. The CDR3 is CASSLRGTGNTIYF. In DNA, the CDR3 is TGTGCCAGCAGCCTCAGGGGGACTGGAAACACCATATATTTT.

The rearrangement links TRBV29-1 to TRBJ2-1; TRBD2 is a possible D gene (5 bases). V lost 1 base and J lost 5, with 9 bases in between. Germline V lookup: CDR1 SQVTM, CDR2 ANQGSEA. The CDR3 runs to 13 residues. The CDR3 reads CSVEGIGNNEQFF. The CDR3 nucleotides read TGCAGCGTTGAAGGAATCGGGAACAATGAGCAGTTCTTC.